What follows are 30 T cell receptor beta chains derived from one specimen sequenced in a study of shared clonotypes between healthy human individuals. Repertoires were generated with immunoSEQ multiplex PCR, while TCRdb's copy carries only in-frame clones and drops some. The table includes around 690,000 clones, around 90% detected once. The sample was memory CD8+ T cells from PBMCs. Subset described: CD45RO+ cells pooled with CCR7-negative TemRA cells. The receptor source for this set is a man between 18 and 29 years old in good health. Some clones in this sample may be carry-over from other donors' samples.

This clone was seen a single time. The chain has TRBV7-9 and TRBJ2-7; D remains ambiguous. Germline CDR1 SEHNR, CDR2 FQNEAQ (reference sequence). CDR3 length equals 13 residues. V was cut by 1 base and J by 3 bases, with 7 bases left in between. The CDR3 DNA is TGTGCCAGCAGCTTAGATCAAGTCTACGAGCAGTACTTC. Its translation: CASSLDQVYEQYF. The full variable domain, with the rest looked up from reference TRBV7-9 and TRBJ2-7, is DTGVSQNPRHKITKRGQNVTFRCDPISEHNRLYWYRQTLGQGPEFLTYFQNEAQLEKSRLLSDRFSAERPKGSFSTLEIQRTEQGDSAMYLCASSLDQVYEQYFGPGTRLTVT.

The chain links TRBV7-8 to TRBJ1-2, with D possibly matching TRBD1 (5 bases). V was shortened by 4 bases and J by 0 bases, with 9 bases between the two germline ends. Germline CDR1 and CDR2: SGHVS and FQNEAQ. The CDR3 loop spans 14 amino acids. The CDR3 is CASSYGGANYGYTF. CDR3 nucleotide sequence: TGTGCCAGCAGCTATGGAGGGGCTAACTATGGCTACACCTTC.

V usage is TRBV28 and J usage is TRBJ2-1; D call uncertain. CDR3 size: 9 residues. Per the germline V gene, CDR1 is MDHEN and CDR2 is SYDVKM. CDR3 in DNA: TGTGAGCCCGTCAATGAGCAGTTCTTC. Its protein is CEPVNEQFF.

The chain is built from TRBV18 and TRBJ2-1; D is possibly TRBD1 (6 bases). CDR3 length: 17 amino acids. V was cut by 5 bases and J by 0 bases, with 17 bases left in between. Germline V CDR1 and CDR2: KGHSH, LQKENI. CDR3 sequence: CASSSFSGASSYNEQFF. CDR3 coding DNA: TGTGCCAGCTCATCATTCTCAGGGGCCTCCTCCTACAATGAGCAGTTCTTC.

This clone occurred once. The rearrangement joins TRBV29-1 to TRBJ1-2; D not certain. Trimming shortened V by 4 bases and J by 7 bases, and 13 bases separated the two germline ends. CDR3 size: 12 residues. Germline CDR1 reads SQVTM; CDR2 reads ANQGSEA. In DNA form, the CDR3 reads TGCAGCGTTGGGAGCCAAGCCCCTGGCTACACCTTC. This codes for CSVGSQAPGYTF.

V is TRBV11-2 and J is TRBJ1-2, with 9 bases matching TRBD1. V lost 6 bases to trimming and J lost 7 bases; unmatched junction nucleotides: 12. This CDR3 spans 15 amino acids. Germline V gene data show CDR1 as SGHAT and CDR2 as FQNNGV. Here the CDR3 DNA reads TGTGCCAGCAGTCTACTGGGAGGGACAGGGCCTGGCTACACCTTC. As protein: CASSLLGGTGPGYTF.

This chain links TRBV4-3 with TRBJ2-2; 7 bases map to TRBD1. This CDR3 is built from 15 residues. In germline, CDR1 is LGHNA, CDR2 YSLEER. The V gene end was trimmed by 4 bases and the J gene end by 2 bases; junction bases not matched to a gene: 4. CDR3 sequence (DNA): TGCGCCAGCAGCCCGAGACAGGGAAACACCGGGGAGCTGTTTTTT. Translation: CASSPRQGNTGELFF.

This chain links TRBV15 with TRBJ1-2; 9 nucleotides line up with TRBD1. J was trimmed by 5 bases and V by 0 bases; bases with no gene match: 10. This CDR3 has 17 residues. Germline assignment: CDR1 LNHNV and CDR2 YYDKDF (reference sequence). CDR3 loop: CATSRDTGGSGLYGYTF. The CDR3 DNA sequence: TGTGCCACCAGCAGAGATACAGGGGGCTCGGGATTGTATGGCTACACCTTC.

The rearrangement joins TRBV7-9 to TRBJ2-7; TRBD2 might be the D (5 bases). Looked up from germline, CDR1 is SEHNR and CDR2 is FQNEAQ (reference sequence). Trimming removed 5 bases at V and 9 bases at J, with 11 bases between. This CDR3 has 11 residues. CDR3 nucleotide sequence: TGTGCCAGCAGCCCGGGGTGGGGGCAGTACTTC. It is translated as CASSPGWGQYF.

The chain joins TRBV5-6 to TRBJ1-4, with D perhaps TRBD1 (5 bases). This CDR3 contains 16 residues. The germline V and J ends were trimmed by 3 bases and 7 bases, with 19 bases remaining between them. Germline CDR1 reads SGHDT; CDR2 reads YYEEEE. CDR3 amino acids: CASSWGLGSGGEKLFF. The DNA for the CDR3 is TGTGCCAGCAGCTGGGGCCTCGGTTCTGGGGGTGAAAAACTGTTTTTT.

This clone appeared once. The V call is TRBV7-9, the J call TRBJ2-1; D gene uncertain. In germline, CDR1 is SEHNR, CDR2 FQNEAQ (reference sequence). The V and J ends lost 1 base and 10 bases respectively, with 11 bases between them. The CDR3 consists of 13 residues. CDR3 nucleotides: TGTGCCAGCAGCTTAGAACGACTCGGGGAGCAGTTCTTC. This encodes CASSLERLGEQFF.

This clone was seen repeatedly, ten times or more. The sample contains more than one DNA sequence encoding this CDR3. The J gene is TRBJ2-5, the V gene TRBV6-5, with 7 nucleotides matching TRBD1. Germline V gene sequence: CDR1 MNHEY, CDR2 SVGAGI. This CDR3 comprises 14 residues. After removal of 0 bases from V and 4 bases from J, the junction contained 2 bases not matched to a gene. CDR3 DNA sequence: TGTGCCAGCAGTTACTCCCCAGGGGGAGAGACCCAGTACTTC. This sequence encodes CASSYSPGGETQYF.

CDR3 residues: CASSVIKLGLLSNQPQHF. CDR3 in DNA: TGTGCCAGCAGCGTAATAAAGCTGGGCTTGCTTAGCAATCAGCCCCAGCATTTT. J is TRBJ1-5 and V is TRBV9, with D hard to call. The CDR3 extends over 18 amino acids. Trimming took 1 base from V and 0 from J, leaving 17 bases between them. Germline V gene sequence: CDR1 SGDLS, CDR2 YYNGEE.

The V gene is TRBV4-1, the J gene TRBJ2-1, with 7 bases that match TRBD2. Germline CDR1 is MGHRA and CDR2 is YSYEKL. The CDR3 extends over 15 amino acids. After removal of 1 base from V and 13 bases from J, the junction contained 13 bases not matched to a gene. CDR3 DNA: TGCGCCAGCAGCCAAGTGCTAGCGGATGCCCTAGGTCAGTTCTTC. This codes for CASSQVLADALGQFF.

V usage is TRBV19 and J usage is TRBJ1-5; D is uncertain. Germline values: CDR1 LNHDA, CDR2 SQIVND (reference sequence). V was clipped by 0 bases and J by 5 bases, with 8 bases between them. The CDR3 extends over 14 amino acids. CDR3 residues: CASSIDLEDQPQHF. The CDR3, as DNA: TGTGCCAGTAGTATAGATCTTGAGGATCAGCCCCAGCATTTT. The variable domain in full, completed from reference TRBV19 and TRBJ1-5, reads DGGITQSPKYLFRKEGQNVTLSCEQNLNHDAMYWYRQDPGQGLRLIYYSQIVNDFQKGDIAEGYSVSREKKESFPLTVTSAQKNPTAFYLCASSIDLEDQPQHFGDGTRLSIL.

The chain links TRBV10-2 to TRBJ1-2; 7 bases line up with TRBD1. The germline CDR1 and CDR2 sequences are WSHSY and SAAADI. V gave up 5 bases and J gave up 8 bases; unmatched junction bases: 8. The CDR3 is made up of 13 amino acids. The CDR3 sequence is CASSQGGGGGYTF. The CDR3 region has the DNA TGCGCCAGCAGTCAAGGGGGCGGTGGCGGCTACACCTTC.

This clone was counted once. The chain recombines TRBV2 with TRBJ2-7, with 8 bases lining up with TRBD1. The junction had 7 bases not matched to a gene; V was cut back by 1 base and J by 5 bases. The V gene's germline CDR1 is SNHLY and CDR2 FYNNEI. This CDR3 contains 15 residues. The CDR3 loop reads CASSEGAGGLNEQYF. The CDR3 DNA is TGTGCCAGCAGTGAAGGGGCAGGGGGCTTGAACGAGCAGTACTTC.

The chain combines TRBV7-9 with TRBJ1-5, with 7 bases aligning to TRBD1. The CDR3 loop spans 14 amino acids. Germline V gene data show CDR1 as SEHNR and CDR2 as FQNEAQ (reference sequence). Germline trimming cut 3 bases from V and 4 bases from J; bases unmatched to any gene: 3. CDR3 sequence: CASSFGQVNQPQHF. The CDR3 coding sequence is TGTGCCAGCAGCTTTGGACAGGTAAATCAGCCCCAGCATTTT.

This chain uses TRBV7-2 with TRBJ2-7; D is unclear. Germline V lookup: CDR1 SGHTA, CDR2 FQGNSA. The CDR3 covers 15 residues. Trimming shortened V by 0 bases and J by 0 bases, and 9 bases separated the two germline ends. Here the CDR3 DNA reads TGTGCCAGCAGCTTAGCGGCTCTTAGCTCCTACGAGCAGTACTTC. Protein: CASSLAALSSYEQYF. The full variable domain, completed using reference TRBV7-2 and TRBJ2-7, is GAGVSQSPSNKVTEKGKDVELRCDPISGHTALYWYRQSLGQGLEFLIYFQGNSAPDKSGLPSDRFSAERTGGSVSTLTIQRTQQEDSAVYLCASSLAALSSYEQYFGPGTRLTVT.

Comments on this clone: The same CDR3 can be traced to other DNA sequences in this sample. The chain is built from TRBV4-3 and TRBJ2-2, with D unclear. V was trimmed by 2 bases and J by 2 bases, leaving 6 bases between them. From germline, CDR1 is LGHNA and CDR2 YSLEER. This CDR3 spans 14 amino acids. For the CDR3, the DNA is TGCGCCAGCAGCCAATGGGGAAACACCGGGGAGCTGTTTTTT. As protein: CASSQWGNTGELFF.

The V call is TRBV5-4, the J call TRBJ2-1, with TRBD2 matching over 8 bases. The junction had 6 bases not matched to a gene; V was cut back by 9 bases and J by 1 base. Germline values: CDR1 SGHNT, CDR2 YYREEE (reference sequence). The CDR3 loop spans 14 amino acids. Here the CDR3 DNA reads TGTGCCACCTCCCGGGGGGGGTCCTACAATGAGCAGTTCTTC. Translating gives CATSRGGSYNEQFF.

To note about this clone: Other DNA variants within this sample encode the same CDR3. The chain is built from TRBV5-1 and TRBJ2-7; possibly TRBD2 for D (6 bases). V lost 0 bases and J lost 2, with 9 bases in between. The CDR3 length is 14 residues. The germline CDR1 and CDR2 sequences are SGHRS and YFSETQ. This chain's CDR3 is CASSLGGTAYEQYF. In DNA form, the CDR3 reads TGCGCCAGCAGCTTGGGCGGGACGGCCTACGAGCAGTACTTC.

Only one count was recorded for this clone. This chain links TRBV27 with TRBJ2-7; a weak D match, TRBD1 (5 bases). The germline CDR1 and CDR2 sequences are MNHEY and SMNVEV (reference sequence). V lost 5 bases to trimming and J lost 4 bases, with 21 bases between them. CDR3 length: 16 residues. The CDR3 DNA follows: TGTGCCAGCAGTCCGATCATGACTCTCCAGGGTTACGAGCAGTACTTC. It specifies CASSPIMTLQGYEQYF.

The CDR3 coding sequence is TGTGCCATCAGTGCTGACAAGGGGGCCACAGATACGCAGTATTTT. This translates into CAISADKGATDTQYF. The chain links TRBV10-3 to TRBJ2-3; 7 nucleotides agree with TRBD1. CDR3 length: 15 residues. Unmatched junction bases numbered 6, after V lost 4 bases and J lost 2 bases. CDR1 is ENHRY and CDR2 is SYGVKD in the germline V gene.

V usage is TRBV6-1 and J usage is TRBJ1-2; D not certain. The V end was cut by 6 bases, the J end by 5 bases, with 19 bases between. This CDR3 region has 15 residues. The germline gives CDR1 MNHNS, CDR2 SASEGT. Here the CDR3 DNA reads TGTGCCAGCAGCCCTAGCGGGGAGGCGGTTTATGGCTACACCTTC. Protein sequence: CASSPSGEAVYGYTF.

The DNA for the CDR3 is TGTGCCAGCAGTTACTCGGCGGGAGGGATCGGTGGTACGCAGTATTTT. Translating it yields CASSYSAGGIGGTQYF. The chain recombines TRBV6-6 with TRBJ2-3, with TRBD2 matching over 9 bases. The V gene end was trimmed by 0 bases and the J gene end by 8 bases; junction bases not matched to a gene: 9. Per germline, CDR1 MNHNY and CDR2 SVGAGI (reference sequence). The CDR3 covers 16 residues.

Notes on this clone: Other DNA sequences within the sample encode an identical CDR3. The chain is built from TRBV4-1 and TRBJ2-7; unclear D gene. The V end was cut by 1 base, the J end by 0 bases, with 4 bases between. Looked up from germline, CDR1 is MGHRA and CDR2 is YSYEKL. This CDR3 is 13 amino acids long. CDR3 region: CASSQVVSYEQYF. The CDR3 bases are TGCGCCAGCAGCCAAGTCGTCTCCTACGAGCAGTACTTC.

The table lists this clone with a count of one. The chain is built from TRBV19 and TRBJ1-5, with D uncertain. The germline V gene encodes CDR1 LNHDA and CDR2 SQIVND (reference sequence). The CDR3 has 14 amino acids. Trimming removed 7 bases at V and 8 bases at J, with 18 bases between. The CDR3 DNA reads as TGTGCCAGTACCTCATTGGGGTTTGAGAAGCCCCAGCATTTT. Residues: CASTSLGFEKPQHF.

The chain couples TRBV4-3 to TRBJ2-7; D may be TRBD1 (6 bases). V dropped 2 bases and J dropped 1 base, with 15 bases sitting between them. Germline V gene lookup returns CDR1 LGHNA and CDR2 YSLEER. The CDR3 runs 16 residues. The CDR3 DNA sequence: TGCGCCAGCAGCCAAATAGGGGGATCCGGGTCCTACGAGCAGTACTTC. Translation: CASSQIGGSGSYEQYF.

The CDR3 DNA follows: TGTGCCAGCAGCGTAGTCCCTTCTCGGGAGCAGTACTTC. The encoded protein is CASSVVPSREQYF. This chain connects TRBV9 to TRBJ2-7; no firm D call. The CDR3 consists of 13 residues. Germline V gene data show CDR1 as SGDLS and CDR2 as YYNGEE. The V end lost 0 bases, the J end lost 7 bases, and 11 bases lay between the germline ends.